The next 18 T cell receptor beta chains were all read from a single sample in a study of identical twins. One entry per CDR3 protein, called by TCRdb with MiXCR from the 5' RACE reads. The top ten clones hold about an eighth of a sample with about 720,000 distinct CDR3 sequences, approximately 18% of them seen once. The data were also submitted as part of a second study, on T cells expressing NK-cell markers.

Sequencing was carried out using PBMCs. These receptors came from a young woman in good health.

A few counts support this clonotype. CDR3 sequence reads: CASSLTVKAFF. The DNA for the CDR3 is TGTGCCAGCAGCTTAACGGTGAAAGCTTTCTTT. The chain carries TRBV7-2 and TRBJ1-1, with D uncertain. The CDR3 totals 11 residues. Germline-derived CDR1 and CDR2 are SGHTA and FQGNSA. Trimming removed 2 bases at V and 9 bases at J, with 7 bases between.

There are a few counts of this clonotype. The V call is TRBV14, the J call TRBJ1-2; D unresolved. The germline V gene encodes CDR1 SGHDN and CDR2 FVKESK. There are 13 residues in the CDR3. V lost 5 bases to trimming and J lost 5 bases, with 12 bases between them. CDR3 coding DNA: TGTGCCAGCAGCATAGGTCAGACATATGGCTACACCTTC. Translation: CASSIGQTYGYTF.

The V and J genes are TRBV12-3 or TRBV12-4 and TRBJ2-1; D remains unclear. The CDR3 loop spans 13 amino acids. Trimming cost V 4 bases and J 5 bases, with 9 bases left between them. The CDR3 DNA reads as TGTGCCAGCAGTTCGTCGATGGACAATGAGCAGTTCTTC. Its translation is CASSSSMDNEQFF.

This clonotype was detected only a few times. V is TRBV7-2 and J is TRBJ2-1; 7 nucleotides align to TRBD2. V lost 3 bases, J lost 3 bases, and 5 bases stayed unmatched. The CDR3 consists of 15 residues. Germline CDR1 reads SGHTA; CDR2 reads FQGNSA. CDR3 residues: CASSLEGGFYNEQFF. The CDR3 DNA reads TGTGCCAGCAGCTTGGAGGGAGGGTTCTACAATGAGCAGTTCTTC.

In its sample, this clonotype was seen a few times. The chain combines TRBV11-1 with TRBJ2-7, with D perhaps matching TRBD1 (6 bases). Germline CDR1 and CDR2: SGHAT and FQDESV (reference sequence). The CDR3 sequence is 19 residues long. V lost 5 bases and J 0 bases, leaving 26 bases between the germline ends. CDR3 protein: CASSPLGLFGTPSSYEQYF. As DNA, the CDR3 is TGTGCCAGCAGCCCCTTAGGGTTATTTGGGACACCAAGCTCCTACGAGCAGTACTTC.

Points on this clonotype: This may be a read error: a much more frequent sequence differs by one nucleotide. V usage is TRBV6-5 and J usage is TRBJ2-7; 7 bases map to TRBD2. Germline CDR1 reads MNHEY; CDR2 reads SVGAGI. Unmatched junction bases numbered 3, after V lost 6 bases and J lost 4 bases. This CDR3 contains 12 residues. In DNA, the CDR3 is TGTGCCAGCAGGGCGGGGGTGTACGAGCAGTACTTC. Amino acids: CASRAGVYEQYF.

This clonotype was recorded only once. The chain joins TRBV7-9 to TRBJ2-7; D not certain. Germline-derived CDR1 and CDR2 are SEHNR and FQNEAQ (reference sequence). The V end lost 5 bases, the J end lost 2 bases, and 10 bases lay between the germline ends. The CDR3 spans 13 residues. The CDR3 bases are TGTGCCAGCAGCCCGCGCCACACCTACGAGCAGTACTTC. The encoded protein is CASSPRHTYEQYF.

J is TRBJ2-7 and V is TRBV7-9; maybe TRBD2 (5 bases). Germline CDR1 and CDR2: SEHNR and FQNEAQ (reference sequence). This CDR3 is built from 17 residues. V was pared by 5 bases and J by 0 bases, with 20 bases between. The CDR3 DNA follows: TGTGCCAGCAGCCAAACTAATACCGGGGAACGCTCCTACGAGCAGTACTTC. It encodes CASSQTNTGERSYEQYF.

The V and J genes are TRBV15 and TRBJ1-2; weak D call: TRBD1 (5 bases). V was cut by 3 bases and J by 3 bases, with 17 bases left in between. This CDR3 spans 16 amino acids. Germline CDR1 is LNHNV and CDR2 is YYDKDF (reference sequence). The CDR3: CATSRRGTQDDYGYTF. The CDR3 DNA is TGTGCCACCAGCAGGAGAGGGACCCAGGACGACTATGGCTACACCTTC.

This clonotype appeared many times. V gene TRBV18 combines with J gene TRBJ2-4; a weak D match, TRBD1 (6 bases). Germline V gene lookup returns CDR1 KGHSH and CDR2 LQKENI. V lost 2 bases and J 11 bases, leaving 13 bases between the germline ends. This CDR3 region has 13 residues. The CDR3 DNA reads as TGTGCCAGCTCACCAGTTGCCGAGGGGGTTCAGTACTTC. Its translation is CASSPVAEGVQYF.

This chain links TRBV5-1 with TRBJ2-2; possible D gene TRBD2, 6 bases. The CDR3 sequence is 17 residues long. Germline CDR1 and CDR2: SGHRS and YFSETQ. The V end was cut by 0 bases, the J end by 2 bases, with 14 bases between. The CDR3 sequence is CASSLAAPGLNTGELFF. As DNA, the CDR3 is TGCGCCAGCAGCTTGGCCGCCCCGGGACTTAACACCGGGGAGCTGTTTTTT.

This clonotype occurred a few times. The chain combines TRBV6-1 with TRBJ2-7; D is possibly TRBD1 or TRBD2 (5 bases each). V dropped 6 bases and J dropped 0 bases, with 15 bases sitting between them. Germline V gives CDR1 MNHNS, CDR2 SASEGT. This CDR3 is built from 15 residues. The chain's CDR3 is CASSDGAPFSYEQYF. CDR3 nucleotide sequence: TGTGCCAGCAGCGACGGGGCTCCCTTCTCCTACGAGCAGTACTTC.

The chain recombines TRBV9 with TRBJ1-1; D perhaps matches TRBD1 (5 bases). The CDR3 is 13 amino acids. V gave up 2 bases and J gave up 4 bases, with 9 bases separating them. Germline assignment: CDR1 SGDLS and CDR2 YYNGEE. The CDR3 nucleotides are TGTGCCAGCAGCGTTGGGAGGGGCACTGAAGCTTTCTTT. Amino acid sequence: CASSVGRGTEAFF.

The chain couples TRBV6-2 or TRBV6-3 to TRBJ2-2; D perhaps matches TRBD1 (5 bases). Trimming stripped 2 bases from V and 4 bases from J, with 14 bases between. Germline V gives CDR1 MNHEY, CDR2 SVGEGT. The CDR3 has 16 amino acids. CDR3 nucleotide sequence: TGTGCCAGCAGTTACAGGCAACAGGCGATCACCGGGGAGCTGTTTTTT. This codes for CASSYRQQAITGELFF.

The chain couples TRBV10-3 to TRBJ1-6; the match to TRBD1 covers 7 bases. Trimming at V came to 3 bases and at J to 11 bases, leaving 10 bases not matched to a gene. The CDR3 loop spans 15 amino acids. CDR1 and CDR2 (germline): ENHRY, SYGVKD. The CDR3 loop is CAISDGVDRTPPLHF. CDR3 sequence (DNA): TGTGCCATCAGTGACGGAGTGGACAGGACGCCACCCCTCCACTTT.

The J gene is TRBJ2-7, the V gene TRBV12-3 or TRBV12-4, with D unclear. The CDR3 contains 12 residues. Trimming removed 6 bases from V and 3 bases from J, with 9 bases in between. CDR3 residues: CASRPSGYEQYF. The CDR3 DNA reads as TGTGCCAGCAGGCCCTCCGGCTACGAGCAGTACTTC.

V is TRBV12-3 or TRBV12-4 and J is TRBJ1-1; 7 nucleotides line up with TRBD1. There are 14 residues in the CDR3. V dropped 4 bases and J dropped 7; count of bases not matched to a gene: 9. The CDR3 nucleotides read TGTGCCAGCAGTTCCCAGGAGGGGGCAATTGAAGCTTTCTTT. It yields the protein CASSSQEGAIEAFF.

V is TRBV20-1 and J is TRBJ2-7, with D possibly called TRBD1 or TRBD2 (5 bases each). The germline gives CDR1 DFQATT, CDR2 SNEGSKA (reference sequence). The CDR3 contains 13 residues. V was pared by 4 bases and J by 5 bases, with 15 bases between. The CDR3 DNA is TGCAGTGCTAAAGCCGCATTGGGGGACGAGCAGTACTTC. It yields the protein CSAKAALGDEQYF.